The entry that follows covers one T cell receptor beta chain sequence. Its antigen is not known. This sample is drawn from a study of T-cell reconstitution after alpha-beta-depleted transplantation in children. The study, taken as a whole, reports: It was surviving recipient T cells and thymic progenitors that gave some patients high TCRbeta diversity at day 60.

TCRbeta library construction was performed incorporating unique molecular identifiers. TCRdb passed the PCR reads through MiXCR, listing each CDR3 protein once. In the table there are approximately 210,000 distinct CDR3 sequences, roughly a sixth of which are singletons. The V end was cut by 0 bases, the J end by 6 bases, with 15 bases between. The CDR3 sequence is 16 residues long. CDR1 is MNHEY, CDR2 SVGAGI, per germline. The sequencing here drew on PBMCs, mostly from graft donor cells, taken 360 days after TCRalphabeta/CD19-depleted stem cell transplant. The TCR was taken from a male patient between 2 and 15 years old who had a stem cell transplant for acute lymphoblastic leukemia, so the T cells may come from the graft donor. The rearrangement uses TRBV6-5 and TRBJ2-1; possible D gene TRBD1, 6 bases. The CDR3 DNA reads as TGTGCCAGCAGTTACTCAAGGCTCTCCAGGGGCAATGAGCAGTTCTTC. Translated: CASSYSRLSRGNEQFF.